This T cell receptor beta chain is from a study of cytomegalovirus exposure and HLA in healthy donors (dated 2017 in TCRdb). Background on the whole study: An earlier analysis of some 600 of the donors reported approximately 260 Gb of sequence data and about 120 million unique TCR beta sequences obtained from 180 million or so T cells. Rather than using new phenotypic data, the later analysis identified candidate immune exposures from TCR beta sequences and from how often those sequences occurred across donors. Besides the first cohort of roughly 700 subjects, a separate validation cohort made up of 95 to 150 different subjects was used. In a later genetic analysis, genome-wide SNP genotypes for about three fifths of the 666 donors were used, and that subset was treated as a discovery cohort. To study patterns of TCR occurrence, a later analysis re-analyzed previously published TCR beta repertoires from around 670 donors and added high-resolution HLA genotyping. The genetic ancestry cluster associated with self-reported Caucasian donors included roughly four fifths of the roughly 410 genotyped donors. The number of typed donors differed by locus: 629-630 for A, B, C, DRB1 and DQB1; 500 to 550 for DQA1; some 610 for DPA1; and around 490 for DPB1. Donor age, sex, ethnicity and CMV serostatus were compiled together with the repertoire data. All discovery cohort repertoires had been generated using a single sequencing platform. Class I and class II HLA loci were covered by the typing at four-digit resolution. In an earlier analysis of roughly 540 of the donors, high-throughput TCR beta sequencing was used to judge whether each TCR beta V gene segment behaved as functional or pseudogenic. The T cell repertoires of roughly 660 subjects were profiled by immunosequencing and related to cytomegalovirus serostatus. An early release that covered about 640 HLA-typed donors contained approximately 300 gigabases of sequencing data and tens of millions of unique TCR sequences. Among about 400 genotyped donors of the cohort, an average of around 240,000 unique TCR beta nucleotide sequences was sequenced per donor, of which about 18% were non-productive. A few DR-DQ haplotypes were handled as single units for association and clustering because linkage in the cohort was strong. The study combined high-throughput TCR immunosequencing, statistical association of individual TCRs with disease status, and machine learning to predict cytomegalovirus infection status. The aim of the study was to test whether cataloging public T cell receptors could identify signatures of past pathogen exposure.

The paper's findings and limits, for the study overall: The classifier was reported to diagnose cytomegalovirus status with high specificity and sensitivity in both the original cohort and the validation cohort. Assigning TCR associations to individual alleles was difficult when HLA alleles, especially DR and DQ, strongly co-occurred. A few of the identified cytomegalovirus-associated TCR beta chains were confirmed in vitro to be specific for cytomegalovirus antigens. The cohort was sequenced for TCR beta chains only, and without alpha or paired-chain data the features that could be detected were limited. In a later genetic analysis, a missense DCLRE1C variant was associated with V-gene and J-gene trimming of TCR beta chains, and the association was replicated in an independent cohort. Sequencing depth was assumed to be roughly uniform across donors in the presence/absence analyses, though that assumption may not hold. The 87-base-pair reads could not distinguish some IMGT-functional V segments, including TRBV6-2 and TRBV6-3, so those segments were excluded. CMV serostatus was the only immune exposure information available for the cohort. According to a later genetic analysis, donors in an Asian-associated ancestry cluster had fewer N-insertions in productive TCRs than the roughly 670-donor mean. A total of 150 or so TCR beta chains were listed by the study as associated with cytomegalovirus. Across donors, most TCR sequences were observed very rarely, whereas some public TCRs were present in many individuals. Most CMV-associated TCR beta chains appeared to be HLA-restricted in a later analysis, and the HLA associations seemed to be driven largely by CMV exposure. In a later analysis, more than 15,000 TCR beta sequences were associated with specific HLA alleles at a false discovery rate of 0.05. Because some donors lacked HLA typing at each locus, the association tests relied only on the typed subset. A later analysis found that HLA-associated TCR beta chains were more clonally expanded and had lower generation probabilities than equally common non-associated chains. According to the authors, the approach could potentially be generalized to other disease states and immunological phenotypes. A later analysis found that TCR association rates varied across HLA loci, with DRB1 alleles showing the most associated TCRs and HLA-C alleles the fewest. The earlier analysis of 587 of the donors excluded roughly 17 rarely observed V segments, including chromosome 9 orphons, because counts were too low. A later analysis reported that several top co-occurrence clusters appeared linked to parvovirus B19, influenza, CMV and Epstein-Barr virus. A further reported finding was that TCR beta sequences accurately predicted the HLA-A and HLA-B alleles for most subjects in the first cohort. An earlier analysis of 587 of the donors showed that most TCR beta V segments appeared in productive rearrangements either about 87% or about 30% of the time, which broadly matched IMGT annotations. Correlated functional status among segregating V segments might reflect linkage disequilibrium, but an unknown experimental factor could not be ruled out. The sequencing pipeline was judged likely to have produced a cluster of highly shared sequence variants as a technical artifact.

Of note for this clone: Its antigen remains unidentified. The record has no base qualities; no much larger clone is one base away.

The CDR3 covers 12 residues, taking in both the cysteine and the phenylalanine. The CDR3 DNA has 36 bases and is translated from base 1. In the germline V gene, CDR1 corresponds to SGHAT and CDR2 to FQNNGV. Trimming costs V 4 bases and J 6 bases, and their ends lie 4 bases apart. The cohort comprised 670 or so healthy bone marrow donors. All cohort members were sampled while nominally healthy, although unrecorded immune exposures were likely present. The donor was CMV seronegative and was included in the group of 352 seronegative cohort members. Every donor gave a peripheral blood sample, and the peripheral blood mononuclear cells from that sample were used for TCR beta sequencing. The Qiagen DNeasy Blood Extraction Kit was used to extract genomic DNA from the blood cell samples. The library was made by the immunoSEQ multiplex PCR assay. The multiplex PCR relied on a mix of 60 forward primers for TCR Vbeta segments and 13 reverse primers for TCR Jbeta segments. A multiplex PCR assay on genomic DNA amplified the CDR3 region of rearranged TCR beta genes. The Illumina HiSeq System was used to sequence the amplified TCR beta libraries as 87-base-pair reads. For the original study's pipeline: A later analysis tallied around 80 million unique TCR beta chains across the 550 to 850 repertoires, and 10 million to 11 million of those chains were shared by two or more donors. To remove PCR and sequencing errors, raw reads were error-corrected and collapsed into unique sequences using a nearest-neighbor algorithm that merged closely related sequences. CDR3 sequences were aligned to IMGT reference sequences to assign V, D and J gene segments. For a sequence to be retained, a match of at least six nucleotides to both a V gene segment and a J gene segment was required. Rearrangements were called productive when the CDR3 lacked stop codons and stayed in frame with V and J; all others were non-productive. CDR3 was defined according to IMGT convention as the region running from the second conserved V-encoded cysteine to the conserved J-encoded phenylalanine. The earlier analysis of 587 of the donors excluded sequences that lacked an unambiguous match to a single V gene segment. In an earlier analysis of roughly 600 of the donors, a V segment was called functional when productive rearrangements were above 56.7%, and segregating when the standard deviation between donors exceeded 5%. To diagnose cytomegalovirus status from the catalog of TCR beta chain sequences, a statistical classification framework was built. In a later analysis, V and J genes were assigned by comparing TCR nucleotide sequences against IMGT/GENE-DB human TR gene sequences. A later analysis assigned CDR3 sequences and most-parsimonious VDJ recombination scenarios with the TCRdist pipeline. A later analysis defined each TCR beta chain by its CDR3 amino acid sequence plus V-gene family, and excluded reads lacking a unique V-gene family. As a way to deal with suspected cross-contamination and a sequencing artifact, a later analysis dropped 592 nucleotide sequences that were highly shared and had low generation probability. In a later analysis, a clonal expansion index was calculated for each public chain from normalized within-repertoire ranks of inferred template counts. In a later analysis, generation probabilities were computed using a VDJ recombination model fitted to out-of-frame rearrangements, and the results were checked against IGoR. In a later analysis, TCR-TCR, TCR-HLA and TCR-CMV co-occurrence was scored with hypergeometric tests, and a repertoire-size bias correction was applied to TCR pairs. A later analysis estimated false discovery rates by permuting HLA or CMV assignments 20 times. In a later analysis, co-occurring TCRs were grouped using DBSCAN, and TCRdist sequence similarity was added for clustering within HLA-allele-positive subsets. For co-occurrence clustering, repertoires with fewer than 30,000 or more than 120,000 public chains were excluded, along with a handful of repertoires with anomalous nucleotide sharing. Not all clones reach the TCRdb copy of this immuneACCESS table, which keeps in-frame sequences only. Checked studies attribute under half of the gap to unresolved V genes and leave the rest unexplained. V and J calls and clone size are those listed in that table; D and trimming were worked out from the DNA. Recorded for this sample are some 270,000 clones; around 90% of them occurred a single time. The ten largest clonotypes hold about 1.5% of the sample.

This sequence originates from a girl aged 2 to 10 in good health and CMV-seronegative. The chain links TRBV11-2 with TRBJ1-6; the D gene remains uncertain. The sample consisted of PBMCs. This receptor carries the CDR3 CASSSGNSPLHF. The nucleotide sequence is TGTGCCAGCAGCTCGGGTAATTCACCCCTCCACTTT.